Below, 2 T cell receptor beta chains from the same sample are listed, as sequenced in a study of T cells in Graves' hyperthyroidism and ophthalmopathy (dated 2019 in TCRdb). The receptor library was made with multiplex PCR. For sequencing, an Illumina HiSeq 2000 was employed. TCR beta CDR3 regions were amplified from RNA transcripts. The TCR CDR3 was subjected to a first round of RT-PCR using the HTBI primer set and the Qiagen OneStep RT-PCR kit. The raw public reads went through TCRdb reprocessing: fastp at Q25, MiXCR clone calling, in-frame beta chains kept. Duplicate CDR3 protein sequences are folded into a single record with the most common DNA and genes. A total of 450,000 to 600,000 distinct CDR3 sequences appear in this sample, around 15% of them only once. Roughly 13% of the sample goes to the ten largest clones. Source material: blood. These receptor sequences come from a woman in her thirties or forties with Graves' hyperthyroidism.

This chain uses TRBV7-9 with TRBJ2-2, with D hard to call. With 5 bases removed from V and 2 bases from J, the gap between germline ends came to 15 bases. CDR1 is SEHNR and CDR2 is FQNEAQ in the germline V gene (reference sequence). CDR3 size: 16 residues. The CDR3 sequence: CASSTREHLNTGELFF. The CDR3 bases are TGTGCCAGCAGCACCCGTGAACACCTCAACACCGGGGAGCTGTTTTTT.

This clonotype was detected ten times or more. CDR3 nucleotides: TGTGCCAGCAGCCAAGATAGAGGGATGGGGACCCAGTACTTC. It yields the protein CASSQDRGMGTQYF. The V gene is TRBV3-1, the J gene TRBJ2-5; a weak D match, TRBD2 (5 bases). The CDR3 has 14 residues. Germline loops: CDR1 LGHDT, CDR2 YNNKEL (reference sequence). Trimming stripped 0 bases from V and 7 bases from J, with 12 bases between.